This record covers a single T cell receptor (beta chain). These data belong to a study of cytomegalovirus exposure and HLA in healthy donors. Primers for the PCR totalled 60 Vbeta and 13 Jbeta. The protocol was immunoSEQ multiplex PCR, while the TCRdb copy is restricted to in-frame clones and leaves out a portion. The sample consists of about 110,000 clones, 73% of them appearing once. The V and J ends lost 4 bases and 0 bases respectively, with 10 bases between them. CDR1 and CDR2 (germline): MGHDK, SYGVNS. This CDR3 is 14 amino acids long. This chain joins TRBV25-1 and TRBJ2-7; possibly TRBD1 for D (6 bases). Sequencing was carried out using PBMCs. The origin of this receptor is a man aged 30 to 45 in good health and CMV-seronegative. DNA for the CDR3: TGTGCCAGCAGTGCCCAGGACAGCTCCTACGAGCAGTACTTC. Translating gives CASSAQDSSYEQYF.